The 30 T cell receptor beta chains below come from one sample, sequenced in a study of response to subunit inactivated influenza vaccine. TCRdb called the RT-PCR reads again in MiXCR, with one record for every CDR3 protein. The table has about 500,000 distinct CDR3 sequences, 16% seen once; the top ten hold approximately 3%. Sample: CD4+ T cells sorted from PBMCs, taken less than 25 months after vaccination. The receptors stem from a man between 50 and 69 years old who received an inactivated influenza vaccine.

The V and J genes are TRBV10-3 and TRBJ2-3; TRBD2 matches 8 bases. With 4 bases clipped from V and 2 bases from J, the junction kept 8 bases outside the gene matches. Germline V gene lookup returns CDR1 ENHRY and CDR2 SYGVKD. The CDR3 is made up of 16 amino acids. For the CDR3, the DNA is TGTGCCATCAGTGGATTGGTAGCGGGGAACACAGATACGCAGTATTTT. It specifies CAISGLVAGNTDTQYF.

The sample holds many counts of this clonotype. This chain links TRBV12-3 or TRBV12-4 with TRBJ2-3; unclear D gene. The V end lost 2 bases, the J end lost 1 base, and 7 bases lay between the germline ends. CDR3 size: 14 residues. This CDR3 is CASSLSLRTDTQYF. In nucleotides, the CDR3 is TGTGCCAGCAGTTTATCCTTACGCACAGATACGCAGTATTTT.

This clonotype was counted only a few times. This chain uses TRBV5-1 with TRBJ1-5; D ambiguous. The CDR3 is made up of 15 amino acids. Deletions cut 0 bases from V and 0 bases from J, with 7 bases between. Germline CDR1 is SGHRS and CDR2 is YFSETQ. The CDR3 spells CASSLDPYSNQPQHF. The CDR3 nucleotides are TGCGCCAGCAGCTTGGACCCTTATAGCAATCAGCCCCAGCATTTT.

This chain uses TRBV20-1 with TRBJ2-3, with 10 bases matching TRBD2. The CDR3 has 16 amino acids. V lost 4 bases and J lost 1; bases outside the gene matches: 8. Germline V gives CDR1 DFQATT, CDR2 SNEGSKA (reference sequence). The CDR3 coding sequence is TGCAGTGCTATATCCGGGACTAGCGAGGGCACAGATACGCAGTATTTT. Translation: CSAISGTSEGTDTQYF.

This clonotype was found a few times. CDR3 nucleotides: TGCGCCAGCAGCTTGGACTCCGGGACTCCCTATGGTGGTGAGCAGTTCTTC. The encoded protein is CASSLDSGTPYGGEQFF. This chain joins TRBV5-1 and TRBJ2-1, with D possibly TRBD2 on 6 matching bases. Germline-derived CDR1 and CDR2 are SGHRS and YFSETQ. CDR3 length equals 17 residues. Between the trimmed V and J ends, which lost 0 bases and 9 bases, there was a span of 22 bases.

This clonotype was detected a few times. This CDR3 is CASATGPVATNEKLFF. The DNA of the CDR3 is TGCGCCAGCGCGACAGGACCTGTAGCAACTAATGAAAAACTGTTTTTT. This rearrangement joins TRBV5-1 to TRBJ1-4, with a possible D match to TRBD1 (6 bases). The germline V gene encodes CDR1 SGHRS and CDR2 YFSETQ. This CDR3 has 16 amino acids. V gave up 7 bases and J gave up 0 bases, with 16 bases separating them.

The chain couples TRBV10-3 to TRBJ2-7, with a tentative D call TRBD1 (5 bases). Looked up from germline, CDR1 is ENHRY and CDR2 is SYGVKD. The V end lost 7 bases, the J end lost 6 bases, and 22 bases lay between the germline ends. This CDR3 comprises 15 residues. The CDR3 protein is CAINPGRALDTEQYF. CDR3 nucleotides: TGTGCCATCAATCCCGGTAGGGCGTTGGACACCGAGCAGTACTTC.

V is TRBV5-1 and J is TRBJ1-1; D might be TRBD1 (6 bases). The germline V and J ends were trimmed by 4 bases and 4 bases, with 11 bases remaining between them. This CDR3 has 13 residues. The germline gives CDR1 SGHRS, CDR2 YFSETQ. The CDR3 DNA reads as TGCGCCAGCAGCATCAGGGGTCCCACTGAAGCTTTCTTT. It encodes CASSIRGPTEAFF. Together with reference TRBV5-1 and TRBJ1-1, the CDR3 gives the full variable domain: KAGVTQTPRYLIKTRGQQVTLSCSPISGHRSVSWYQQTPGQGLQFLFEYFSETQRNKGNFPGRFSGRQFSNSRSEMNVSTLELGDSALYLCASSIRGPTEAFFGQGTRLTVV.

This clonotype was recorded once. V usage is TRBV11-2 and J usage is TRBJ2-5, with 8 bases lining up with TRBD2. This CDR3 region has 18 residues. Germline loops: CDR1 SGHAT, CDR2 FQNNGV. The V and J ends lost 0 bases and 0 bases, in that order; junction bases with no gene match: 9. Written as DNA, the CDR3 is TGTGCCAGCAGCTTAGATGGCGTTGGCGGGGGGTACCAAGAGACCCAGTACTTC. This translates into CASSLDGVGGGYQETQYF.

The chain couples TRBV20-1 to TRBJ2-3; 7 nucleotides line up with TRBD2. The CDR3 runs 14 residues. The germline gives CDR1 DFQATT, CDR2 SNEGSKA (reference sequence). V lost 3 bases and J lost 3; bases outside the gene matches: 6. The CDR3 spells CSARAGVRTDTQYF. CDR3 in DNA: TGCAGTGCTAGGGCGGGAGTGAGGACAGATACGCAGTATTTT.

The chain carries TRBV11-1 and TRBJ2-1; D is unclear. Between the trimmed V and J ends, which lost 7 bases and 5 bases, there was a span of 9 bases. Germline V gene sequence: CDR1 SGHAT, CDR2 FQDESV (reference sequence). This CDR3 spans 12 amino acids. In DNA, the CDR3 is TGTGCCAGCACCGAGTGGAACAATGAGCAGTTCTTC. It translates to CASTEWNNEQFF.

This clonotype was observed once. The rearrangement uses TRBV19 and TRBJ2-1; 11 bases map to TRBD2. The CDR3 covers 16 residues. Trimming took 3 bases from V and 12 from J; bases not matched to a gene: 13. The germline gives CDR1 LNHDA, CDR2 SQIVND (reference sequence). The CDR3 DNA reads TGTGCCAGTAGTATTCCGCGGGTAGCGGGGGGGCCGTGGCAGTTCTTC. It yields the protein CASSIPRVAGGPWQFF. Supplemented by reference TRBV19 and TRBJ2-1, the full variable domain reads DGGITQSPKYLFRKEGQNVTLSCEQNLNHDAMYWYRQDPGQGLRLIYYSQIVNDFQKGDIAEGYSVSREKKESFPLTVTSAQKNPTAFYLCASSIPRVAGGPWQFFGPGTRLTVL.

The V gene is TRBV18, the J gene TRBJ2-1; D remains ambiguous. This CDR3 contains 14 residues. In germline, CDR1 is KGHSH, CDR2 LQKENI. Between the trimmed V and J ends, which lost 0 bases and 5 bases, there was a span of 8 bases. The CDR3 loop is CASSPPHRNNEQFF. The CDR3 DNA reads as TGTGCCAGCTCACCACCCCACAGAAACAATGAGCAGTTCTTC.

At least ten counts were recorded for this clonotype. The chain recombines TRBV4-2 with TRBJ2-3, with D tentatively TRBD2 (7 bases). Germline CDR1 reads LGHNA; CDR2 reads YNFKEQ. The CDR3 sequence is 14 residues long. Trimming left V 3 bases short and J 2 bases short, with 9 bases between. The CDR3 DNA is TGTGCCAGCAGCCAGGGGGGGCACACAGATACGCAGTATTTT. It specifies CASSQGGHTDTQYF.

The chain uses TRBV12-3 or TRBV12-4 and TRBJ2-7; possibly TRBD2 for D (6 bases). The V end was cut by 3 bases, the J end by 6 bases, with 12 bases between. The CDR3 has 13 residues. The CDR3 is CASSLGGLAEQYF. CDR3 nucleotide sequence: TGTGCCAGCAGTTTGGGGGGTCTAGCCGAGCAGTACTTC.

Here the CDR3 reads CASSSRRTSVWETQYF. In DNA form, the CDR3 reads TGTGCCAGCAGCTCCAGGCGGACTAGCGTGTGGGAGACCCAGTACTTC. J is TRBJ2-5 and V is TRBV7-2; 9 positions agree with TRBD2. The CDR3 runs to 16 residues. Germline trimming cut 4 bases from V and 5 bases from J; bases unmatched to any gene: 11. In germline, CDR1 is SGHTA, CDR2 FQGNSA.

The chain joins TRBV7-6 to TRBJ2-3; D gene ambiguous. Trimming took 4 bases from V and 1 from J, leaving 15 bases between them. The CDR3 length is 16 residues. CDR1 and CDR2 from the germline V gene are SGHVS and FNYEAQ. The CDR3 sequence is CASSSLLGRGTDTQYF. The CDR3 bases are TGTGCCAGCAGCTCTCTTCTGGGTAGGGGCACAGATACGCAGTATTTT.

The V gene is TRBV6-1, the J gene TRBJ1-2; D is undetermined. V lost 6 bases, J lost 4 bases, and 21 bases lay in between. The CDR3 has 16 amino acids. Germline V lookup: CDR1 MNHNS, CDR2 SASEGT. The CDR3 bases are TGTGCCAGCAGAGTCGGAGGTGCAGGTTATACCTATGGCTACACCTTC. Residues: CASRVGGAGYTYGYTF.

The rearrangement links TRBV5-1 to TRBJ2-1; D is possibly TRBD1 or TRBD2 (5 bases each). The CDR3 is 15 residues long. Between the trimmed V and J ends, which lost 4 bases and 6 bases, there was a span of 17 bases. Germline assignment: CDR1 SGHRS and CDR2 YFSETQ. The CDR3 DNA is TGCGCCAGCAGCCTAGGGGTAGCGTGGGCCAATGAGCAGTTCTTC. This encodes CASSLGVAWANEQFF.

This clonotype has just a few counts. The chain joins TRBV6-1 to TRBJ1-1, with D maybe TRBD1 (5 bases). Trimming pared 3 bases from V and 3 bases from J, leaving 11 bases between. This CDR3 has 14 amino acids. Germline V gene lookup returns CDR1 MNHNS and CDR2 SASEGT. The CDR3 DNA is TGTGCCAGCAGTGAGGGGGGAGTGGACACTGAAGCTTTCTTT. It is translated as CASSEGGVDTEAFF.

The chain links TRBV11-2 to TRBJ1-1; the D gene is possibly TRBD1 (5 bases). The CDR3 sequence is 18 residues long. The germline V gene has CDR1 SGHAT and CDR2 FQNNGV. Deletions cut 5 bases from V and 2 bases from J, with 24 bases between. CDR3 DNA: TGTGCCAGCAGCCAGCCAAAGGGGCAATCAAGCCCAAACACTGAAGCTTTCTTT. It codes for CASSQPKGQSSPNTEAFF.

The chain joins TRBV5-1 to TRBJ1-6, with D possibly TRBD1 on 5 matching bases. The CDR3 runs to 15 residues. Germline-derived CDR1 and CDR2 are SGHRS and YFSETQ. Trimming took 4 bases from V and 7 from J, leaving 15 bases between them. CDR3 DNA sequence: TGCGCCAGCAGCATAGGGACCGTCACGAATTCACCCCTCCACTTT. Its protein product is CASSIGTVTNSPLHF. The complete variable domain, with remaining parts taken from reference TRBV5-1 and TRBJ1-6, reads KAGVTQTPRYLIKTRGQQVTLSCSPISGHRSVSWYQQTPGQGLQFLFEYFSETQRNKGNFPGRFSGRQFSNSRSEMNVSTLELGDSALYLCASSIGTVTNSPLHFGNGTRLTVT.

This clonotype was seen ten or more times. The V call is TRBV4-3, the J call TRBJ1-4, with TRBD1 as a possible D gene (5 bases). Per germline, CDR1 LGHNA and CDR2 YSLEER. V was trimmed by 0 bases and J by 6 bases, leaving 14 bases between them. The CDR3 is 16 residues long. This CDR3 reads CASSQELTPGHEKLFF. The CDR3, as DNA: TGCGCCAGCAGCCAAGAATTGACCCCGGGACATGAAAAACTGTTTTTT.

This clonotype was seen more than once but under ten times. This CDR3 reads CSARDRMLAGGSGELFF. The CDR3 bases are TGCAGTGCTAGAGATCGGATGCTAGCGGGGGGGTCCGGGGAGCTGTTTTTT. This chain uses TRBV20-1 with TRBJ2-2; 12 bases agree with TRBD2. This CDR3 spans 17 amino acids. Germline assignment: CDR1 DFQATT and CDR2 SNEGSKA (reference sequence). V shed 0 bases, J shed 6 bases, and the junction held 8 bases outside the gene matches.

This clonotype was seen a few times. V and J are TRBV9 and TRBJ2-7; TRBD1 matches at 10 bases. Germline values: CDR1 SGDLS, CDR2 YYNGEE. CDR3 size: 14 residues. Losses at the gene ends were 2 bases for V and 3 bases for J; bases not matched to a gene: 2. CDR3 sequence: CASSVGQGIYEQYF. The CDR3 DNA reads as TGTGCCAGCAGCGTGGGACAGGGGATCTACGAGCAGTACTTC.

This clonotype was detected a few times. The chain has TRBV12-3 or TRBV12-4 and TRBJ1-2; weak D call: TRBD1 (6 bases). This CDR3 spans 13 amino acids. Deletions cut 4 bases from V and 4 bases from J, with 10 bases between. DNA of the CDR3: TGTGCCAGCAGTTCGCGCAGGGGCTATGGCTACACCTTC. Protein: CASSSRRGYGYTF.

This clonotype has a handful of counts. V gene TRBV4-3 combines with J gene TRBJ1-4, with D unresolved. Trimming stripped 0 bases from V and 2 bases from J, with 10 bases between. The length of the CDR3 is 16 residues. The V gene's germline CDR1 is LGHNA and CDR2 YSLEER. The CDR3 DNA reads TGCGCCAGCAGCCAAGAATTCGGGGTTACTAATGAAAAACTGTTTTTT. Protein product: CASSQEFGVTNEKLFF.

The CDR3 nucleotides read TGTGCCAGCAGCATTCCCGGGGACAGGGTCCGGAATGAGCAGTTCTTC. This encodes CASSIPGDRVRNEQFF. This rearrangement joins TRBV5-8 to TRBJ2-1; 9 positions agree with TRBD1. Germline values: CDR1 SGHTS, CDR2 YDEGEE. This CDR3 has 16 amino acids. V shed 4 bases, J shed 7 bases, and the junction held 12 bases outside the gene matches. The full variable domain, with the rest looked up from reference TRBV5-8 and TRBJ2-1, is EAGVTQSPTHLIKTRGQQATLRCSPISGHTSVYWYQQALGLGLQFLLWYDEGEERNRGNFPPRFSGRQFPNYSSELNVNALELEDSALYLCASSIPGDRVRNEQFFGPGTRLTVL.

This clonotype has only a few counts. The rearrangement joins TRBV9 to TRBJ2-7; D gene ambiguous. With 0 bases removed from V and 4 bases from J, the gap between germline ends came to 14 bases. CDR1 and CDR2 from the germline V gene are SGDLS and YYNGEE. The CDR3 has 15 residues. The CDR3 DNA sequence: TGTGCCAGCAGCGTAGGCTTCGGCCTGAATTACGAGCAGTACTTC. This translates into CASSVGFGLNYEQYF.

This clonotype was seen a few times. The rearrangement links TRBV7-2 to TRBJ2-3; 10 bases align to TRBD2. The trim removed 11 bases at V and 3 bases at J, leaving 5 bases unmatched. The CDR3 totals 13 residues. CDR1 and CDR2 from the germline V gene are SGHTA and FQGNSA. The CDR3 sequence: CAGGGLATDTQYF. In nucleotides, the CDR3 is TGTGCCGGCGGGGGACTAGCGACAGATACGCAGTATTTT.